The 10 T cell receptor beta chains in this list originate from one sample, sequenced in a study of blood T cell repertoires in COVID-19. TCRdb's table, derived via immunoSEQ multiplex PCR, lists solely in-frame clones and lacks some. The data show around 280,000 clones, approximately 88% seen once. Sequencing was done on a sample of PBMCs or T cells enriched from blood (not recorded which). These receptor sequences come from a woman between 40 and 50 years old who had recovered from COVID-19.

This clone was picked up one time. This chain connects TRBV24-1 to TRBJ2-1; 12 bases are a match to TRBD2. After removal of 3 bases from V and 10 bases from J, the junction contained 6 bases not matched to a gene. The germline gives CDR1 KGHDR, CDR2 SFDVKD. The CDR3 sequence is 15 residues long. CDR3 in DNA: TGTGCCACCAGTGATGCTAGCGGGGGGGCAAGAGAGCAGTTCTTC. Protein sequence: CATSDASGGAREQFF.

The rearrangement uses TRBV12-3 or TRBV12-4 and TRBJ1-2, with D uncertain. The CDR3 covers 13 residues. V gave up 6 bases and J gave up 8 bases, with 16 bases separating them. CDR3: CASRMTSDPGYTF. The CDR3 DNA reads TGTGCCAGCAGAATGACATCAGACCCAGGCTACACCTTC.

The rearrangement links TRBV20-1 to TRBJ2-2; 8 nucleotides match TRBD2. This CDR3 is 15 amino acids long. Per the germline V gene, CDR1 is DFQATT and CDR2 is SNEGSKA (reference sequence). J gave up 6 bases and V 3 bases, and 9 bases lay outside the gene matches. As DNA, the CDR3 is TGCAGTGCTAGTAGGGGACTAGTGACCCCCGGGGAGCTGTTTTTT. This translates into CSASRGLVTPGELFF.

V usage is TRBV3-1 (or the pseudogene TRBV3-2) and J usage is TRBJ2-7; TRBD2 is a possible D gene (5 bases). The V gene's germline CDR1 is LGHDT and CDR2 YNNKEL (reference sequence). Trimming pared 1 base from V and 6 bases from J, leaving 10 bases between. CDR3 length: 13 residues. CDR3 nucleotide sequence: TGTGCCAGCAGCCAAGGTCCGGGGAGCGAGCAGTACTTC. Translation gives CASSQGPGSEQYF.

The chain couples TRBV6-5 to TRBJ1-1; D is unresolved. The CDR3 length is 13 residues. The V end was cut by 5 bases, the J end by 2 bases, with 9 bases between. Germline V CDR1 and CDR2: MNHEY, SVGAGI. The DNA for the CDR3 is TGTGCCAGCAGTAGGGAGACCAACACTGAAGCTTTCTTT. This encodes CASSRETNTEAFF.

The gene calls are TRBV6-1 and TRBJ1-6; D uncertain. The CDR3 has 14 residues. The V and J ends lost 2 bases and 5 bases respectively, with 7 bases between them. Germline CDR1 is MNHNS and CDR2 is SASEGT. CDR3 bases: TGTGCCAGCAGTGAAATCGTTAATAATTCACCCCTCCACTTT. It specifies CASSEIVNNSPLHF.

This clone appeared a single time. The chain joins TRBV19 to TRBJ2-1, with a tentative D call TRBD1 (6 bases). Between the trimmed V and J ends, which lost 4 bases and 6 bases, there was a span of 19 bases. Germline-derived CDR1 and CDR2 are LNHDA and SQIVND (reference sequence). The CDR3 length is 16 residues. The CDR3 coding sequence is TGTGCCAGTAGTAGGACACAGGGCGGCCGAGGCAATGAGCAGTTCTTC. Translating it yields CASSRTQGGRGNEQFF.

The table lists this clone with many counts. The CDR3 nucleotides read TGTGCCTGGAGTGTAATCGGGGTTAGCGGGGGGCTAACCTACAATGAGCAGTTCTTC. As protein: CAWSVIGVSGGLTYNEQFF. This chain connects TRBV30 to TRBJ2-1; 10 bases line up with TRBD2. The V and J ends lost 0 bases and 2 bases, in that order; junction bases with no gene match: 13. Germline values: CDR1 GTSNPN, CDR2 SVGIG (reference sequence). CDR3 size: 19 residues.

The V call is TRBV9, the J call TRBJ1-3, with a possible D match to TRBD1 (5 bases). The CDR3 contains 12 residues. The germline CDR1 and CDR2 sequences are SGDLS and YYNGEE. Trimming pared 3 bases from V and 4 bases from J, leaving 5 bases between. CDR3 sequence reads: CASSEGGNTIYF. As DNA, the CDR3 is TGTGCCAGCAGCGAGGGGGGAAACACCATATATTTT.

The chain joins TRBV18 to TRBJ2-2, with no clear D. V was cut by 6 bases and J by 2 bases, with 10 bases left in between. CDR1 is KGHSH and CDR2 is LQKENI in the germline V gene. This CDR3 is 14 amino acids long. The CDR3 DNA follows: TGTGCCAGCTCCCCAACAACCAACACCGGGGAGCTGTTTTTT. Amino acids: CASSPTTNTGELFF.